These T cell receptor beta chains were read from a single sample in a study of cytomegalovirus exposure and HLA in healthy donors. The assay was immunoSEQ multiplex PCR, and TCRdb's table has in-frame clones only and misses some. The sample consists of 74,000 or so clones, 65% to 85% of them appearing once. Source material: PBMCs. The receptor set was obtained from a woman between 35 and 50 years old in good health and CMV-seropositive. CDR3s include the opening cysteine and the closing phenylalanine or tryptophan. D genes are given only for firm matches. Some rows have no size entry. The others give once, few or many, or a class for an expanded clone.

d_call j_call clone_size v_call cdr3_nt cdr3_aa
TRBD1 TRBJ1-5 . TRBV28 TGTGCCAGCACCCAACAGGGGGCGGGCAATCAGCCCCAGCATTTT CASTQQGAGNQPQHF
. TRBJ2-1 once TRBV4-1 TGCGCCAGCAGCCAAGGGTCGTCTAGCGTAAACAGGAATGAGCAGTTCTTC CASSQGSSSVNRNEQFF
. TRBJ1-6 few TRBV6-5 TGTGCCAGCAGTTACGGAAGGACAGATAATTCACCCCTCCACTTT CASSYGRTDNSPLHF
. TRBJ1-1 . TRBV13 TGTGCCAGCAGCTTAACAGGGAACACTGAAGCTTTCTTT CASSLTGNTEAFF
TRBD1 TRBJ2-7 . TRBV5-4 TGTGCCAGCAGCTTTTCGACAGGGAACTACGAGCAGTACTTC CASSFSTGNYEQYF
TRBD2 TRBJ2-2 . TRBV18 TGTGCCAGCTCTTCTAGCGGGTCGGACACCGGGGAGCTGTTTTTT CASSSSGSDTGELFF
. TRBJ1-2 . TRBV10-3 TGTGCCATCTCTGGCAGGGAAGGCTATGGCTACACCTTC CAISGREGYGYTF
TRBD1 TRBJ1-1 . TRBV5-1 TGCGCCAGCAGCTTGTGGGCTACAGGGGGCACTGAAGCTTTCTTT CASSLWATGGTEAFF
TRBD1 TRBJ2-7 . TRBV6-1 TGTGCCAGCAGGAACGACAGGGACCCCTACGAGCAGTACTTC CASRNDRDPYEQYF
TRBD2 TRBJ2-5 . TRBV5-4 TGTGCCAGCAGCTTTGTCGGACTAGCGGGAAAAAAAGAGACCCAGTACTTC CASSFVGLAGKKETQYF
. TRBJ2-3 . TRBV10-3 TGTGCCATCAGTGAGTACTCGCCTAGCACAGATACGCAGTATTTT CAISEYSPSTDTQYF
TRBD2 TRBJ2-1 medium-sized TRBV10-3 TGTGCCATCAGTGCGGCTAGCGGGGACGTCAATGAGCAGTTCTTC CAISAASGDVNEQFF
TRBD1 TRBJ2-7 . TRBV7-9 TGTGCCAGCAGCGGCAAGGGGGCGAATGAGCAGTACTTC CASSGKGANEQYF
TRBD2 TRBJ2-7 . TRBV7-2 TGTGCCAGCAGCTTAAAGCGGGGTGGGGAGCAGTACTTC CASSLKRGGEQYF
TRBD1 TRBJ1-1 . TRBV6-5 TGTGCCAGCAGTTACTCGCGCAGGGGGCTAACTGAAGCTTTCTTT CASSYSRRGLTEAFF
TRBD1 TRBJ1-6 . TRBV29-1 TGCAGCGTTGAACCGGACAGGTACAGCTCCTATAATTCACCCCTCCACTTT CSVEPDRYSSYNSPLHF
. TRBJ2-1 few TRBV6-1 TGTGCCAGCAGTGTACTAGCCAACAATGAGCAGTTCTTC CASSVLANNEQFF
TRBD2 TRBJ2-1 once TRBV7-6 TGTGCCAGCAGCTTATTTTCCCCGACTAGCGCAGGTAGTAATGAGCAGTTCTTC CASSLFSPTSAGSNEQFF
. TRBJ1-5 . TRBV7-2 TGTGCCAGCAGCCCGAACGGGAATCAGCCCCAGCATTTT CASSPNGNQPQHF
TRBD2 TRBJ2-5 . TRBV6-5 TGTGCCAGCAGTCAGCGGGGGGGCCGGAGGGAGACCCAGTACTTC CASSQRGGRRETQYF
. TRBJ2-7 . TRBV30 TGTGCCTGGAGCCCGGCGTGGGGCGGGAACTACGAGCAGTACTTC CAWSPAWGGNYEQYF
. TRBJ2-3 once TRBV2 TGTGCCAGCACGACAGATACGCAGTATTTT CASTTDTQYF
. TRBJ1-6 . TRBV6-5 TGTGCCAGCAGTTACGCGGCGGGTTATAATTCACCCCTCCACTTT CASSYAAGYNSPLHF
TRBD1 TRBJ2-5 . TRBV19 TGTGCCAGTAAGACCACAGGGGTGGAGACCCAGTACTTC CASKTTGVETQYF
TRBD1 TRBJ1-1 . TRBV19 TGTGCCAGTAGTCTAACAGGGGGCCTTGAAGCTTTCTTT CASSLTGGLEAFF
. TRBJ1-4 . TRBV7-9 TGTGCCAGCAGCTTCGTGCCGGAGGGTGGAAAACTGTTTTTT CASSFVPEGGKLFF
TRBD1 TRBJ2-2 . TRBV6-1 TGTGCCAGCAGTGAACTAGGGGGCAGCGGGGAGCTGTTTTTT CASSELGGSGELFF
. TRBJ1-1 . TRBV27 TGTGCCAGCGCGCCGACAGCGAACACTGAAGCTTTCTTT CASAPTANTEAFF
TRBD1 TRBJ1-5 . TRBV2 TGTGCCAGCAGCGAGACAGGGTACAATCAGCCCCAGCATTTT CASSETGYNQPQHF
TRBD2 TRBJ2-2 . TRBV7-7 TGTGCCAGCAGCCTGACCCGGACCCCGGGACTAGCGGGGGCGGCCGGGGAGCTGTTTTTT CASSLTRTPGLAGAAGELFF
TRBD1 TRBJ2-7 . TRBV2 TGTGCCAGCAGTGACGAGACAGGGGTCTACGAGCAGTACTTC CASSDETGVYEQYF
. TRBJ1-2 few TRBV2 TGTGCCAGCAGCGAACTTAACTATGGCTACACCTTC CASSELNYGYTF
TRBD1 TRBJ1-6 . TRBV19 TGTGCCAGTAGCGACCGACAGGGCACCTATAATTCACCCCTCCACTTT CASSDRQGTYNSPLHF
. TRBJ2-3 . TRBV4-2 TGTGCCAGCAGCCAAGAACCCGGGACTAGCACAGATACGCAGTATTTT CASSQEPGTSTDTQYF
. TRBJ2-7 few TRBV6-1 TGTGCCAGCAGTGAAATTAATTACGGGGATTACGAGCAGTACTTC CASSEINYGDYEQYF
TRBD1 TRBJ2-5 few TRBV20-1 TGCAGTGGGGGACAGCCAGAGACCCAGTACTTC CSGGQPETQYF
. TRBJ1-1 . TRBV2 TGTGCCAGCAGTGTAGGCCCCGTGGCGGTAGGCACTGAAGCTTTCTTT CASSVGPVAVGTEAFF
. TRBJ2-6 . TRBV2 TGTGCCAGCAGGAAGGCCGATATGCGGGGGGCCAACGTCCTGACTTTC CASRKADMRGANVLTF
TRBD1 TRBJ1-2 . TRBV6-5 TGTGCCAGCAGGAAACAGGGGAGCTCGAGCTATGGCTACACCTTC CASRKQGSSSYGYTF
TRBD1 TRBJ2-2 . TRBV2 TGTGCCAGTGGGGACAGGATGAACACCGGGGAGCTGTTTTTT CASGDRMNTGELFF
TRBD2 TRBJ2-3 . TRBV7-9 TGTGCCAGCAGCTACTCTTTAGCGGGGGTCCCCACAGATACGCAGTATTTT CASSYSLAGVPTDTQYF
. TRBJ2-1 . TRBV6-5 TGTGCCAGCAGTTCAACCGGGAGTCCACGAGTGTTCTTC CASSSTGSPRVFF
TRBD2 TRBJ2-1 few TRBV7-8 TGTGCCAGCAGCCCCCGGCTAGCGGGAGGCTACAATGAGCAGTTCTTC CASSPRLAGGYNEQFF
. TRBJ2-3 . TRBV9 TGTGCCAGCAGCGTGGGAACAGGGAGTAGCACAGATACGCAGTATTTT CASSVGTGSSTDTQYF
. TRBJ1-2 . TRBV10-3 TGTGCCATCAGTGAGACAGTTAACTATGGCTACACCTTC CAISETVNYGYTF
. TRBJ2-7 . TRBV7-6 TGTGCCAGCAGCTTAGTTGGCGACAGCTCCGACGAGCAGTACTTC CASSLVGDSSDEQYF
. TRBJ1-2 . TRBV9 TGTGCCAGCAGCGTAGACCCCACTGCGGGGGTTAGAGATGGCTACACCTTC CASSVDPTAGVRDGYTF
TRBD1 TRBJ1-2 . TRBV29-1 TGCAGCGTTTCCGGAGGGACAGGGGGCGGAACCCTCTATGGCTACACCTTC CSVSGGTGGGTLYGYTF
TRBD2 TRBJ2-3 . TRBV7-2 TGTGCCAGCAGCCCAGGACTAGCGGGAGTAAGCGATACGCAGTATTTT CASSPGLAGVSDTQYF
TRBD1 TRBJ1-1 . TRBV30 TGTGCCTGGAGGGGACAGGGGCGGGCCACTGAAGCTTTCTTT CAWRGQGRATEAFF
TRBD2 TRBJ2-5 . TRBV27 TGTGCCAGCAGGACTAGCGGGAGTGCAGGGACCCAGTACTTC CASRTSGSAGTQYF
TRBD1 TRBJ2-7 . TRBV30 TGTGCCTGGACGAGAGATAGACTACTCCGACAGGGGGCTTCCTACGAGCAGTACTTC CAWTRDRLLRQGASYEQYF
TRBD2 TRBJ2-1 . TRBV27 TGTGCCAGCAGTTTATTCCTTCCTAGCGGGAGGGGTTTAGGAGGCGATGAGCAGTTCTTC CASSLFLPSGRGLGGDEQFF
. TRBJ1-2 . TRBV6-5 TGTGCCAGCAGACGCGGACAGAACTATGGCTACACCTTC CASRRGQNYGYTF